This TCR beta chain was retrieved from a study of blood T cell repertoires in COVID-19. This CDR3 contains 14 residues. Losses at the gene ends were 11 bases for V and 5 bases for J; bases not matched to a gene: 14. Germline-derived CDR1 and CDR2 are ENHRY and SYGVKD. Sequencing used immunoSEQ multiplex PCR; TCRdb keeps in-frame clones, though not all of them. The table shows about 160,000 clones, with roughly 81% occurring only once. The V gene is TRBV10-3, the J gene TRBJ1-2; 7 bases fit TRBD1. The sequence was obtained from a man aged 40-49 years with acute or convalescent COVID-19. Sequencing used peripheral blood. The CDR3 region is CASRLGGAEYGYTF. For the CDR3, the DNA is TGTGCCTCCCGCCTAGGGGGCGCCGAATATGGCTACACCTTC.